The present T cell receptor (beta chain) was sequenced within a study of blood T cells in healthy people across ages. The V end lost 3 bases, the J end lost 13 bases, and 18 bases lay between the germline ends. CDR3 length equals 13 residues. Primed by a sample-barcoded 5' primer and a J-beta primer mix, a second PCR proceeded for about 7 to 11 cycles. TCRdb re-called the 5' RACE reads through MiXCR, storing one row per CDR3 protein. This sample has 710,000 or so distinct CDR3 sequences, with 22% found just once. Source material: blood. The rearrangement links TRBV12-3 or TRBV12-4 to TRBJ2-5; D not resolved. The receptor comes from a man in his 70s in good health. CDR3 sequence reads: CASSFPATYERYF. CDR3 nucleotides: TGTGCCAGCAGTTTCCCTGCCACCTACGAGCGGTACTTC.